What follows is one TCR beta chain and its context. This entry is derived from a study of blood T cell repertoires in COVID-19. Produced via immunoSEQ multiplex PCR; TCRdb's table is partial and in-frame only. This table has over 150,000 clones, around 85% appearing once. Seattle-derived patients entered the study during active infection and were followed longitudinally. This clonotype originated in a man between 60 and 75 years old with COVID-19, enrolled during active disease. Sequenced material: peripheral blood.

Here the CDR3 reads CASRTGDNNSPLHF. CDR3 nucleotides: TGTGCCAGCAGGACAGGCGATAATAATTCACCCCTCCACTTT. The chain couples TRBV27 to TRBJ1-6; a possible D gene is TRBD1 (6 bases). The V gene lost 6 bases and the J gene lost 5 bases, with 11 bases spanning the gap. Per germline, CDR1 MNHEY and CDR2 SMNVEV (reference sequence). This CDR3 has 14 residues.